A selection of T cell receptor beta chains follows, all from one sample in a study of OX40 agonist ivuxolimab in advanced cancers. Assay: immunoSEQ multiplex PCR; the TCRdb copy retains only in-frame clones and omits some. The sample shows some 62,000 clones, 75% to 95% of them seen only once. Source: CD4+ or CD8+ T cells sorted from blood, taken in a trial of the OX40 agonist ivuxolimab. These receptors came from an adult with an advanced solid tumor such as melanoma, head and neck, liver or kidney cancer. The CDR3 runs from the conserved cysteine through the conserved F or W. A D gene is named only where the DNA matches it firmly. Part of the rows lack a size; the others show once, few, many or a class for expanded clones.

CDR3 protein	CDR3 DNA	clone size	D gene	J gene	V gene
CASARGAGGHEQYF	TGTGCCAGCGCTAGAGGGGCAGGGGGCCACGAGCAGTACTTC	-	TRBD1	TRBJ2-7	TRBV14
CASSPSTGENGYTF	TGTGCCAGCTCACCATCGACGGGGGAGAATGGCTACACCTTC	-	-	TRBJ1-2	TRBV18
CASSVLGANYGYTF	TGTGCCAGCAGCGTACTCGGGGCTAACTATGGCTACACCTTC	once	-	TRBJ1-2	TRBV9
CASSSTGGNEQFF	TGTGCCAGCAGCTCCACGGGGGGCAATGAGCAGTTCTTC	-	TRBD2	TRBJ2-1	TRBV28
CASSLGDWASGPQETQYF	TGTGCCAGCAGCTTAGGGGATTGGGCTAGCGGACCCCAAGAGACCCAGTACTTC	-	TRBD2	TRBJ2-5	TRBV11-3
CASSVGWGAGNTIYF	TGTGCCAGCAGCGTAGGATGGGGGGCTGGAAACACCATATATTTT	-	-	TRBJ1-3	TRBV9
CASSEQGGGTAFF	TGCGCCAGCAGTGAACAGGGGGGTGGTACAGCTTTCTTT	-	TRBD1	TRBJ1-1	TRBV10-2
CASSVAGGSGEQFF	TGCGCCAGCAGTGTAGCGGGAGGAAGCGGTGAGCAGTTCTTC	-	TRBD2	TRBJ2-1	TRBV10-1
CASSRDGTETYEQYF	TGCGCCAGCAGCCGAGACGGGACAGAAACCTACGAGCAGTACTTC	-	TRBD1	TRBJ2-7	TRBV4-1
CASSVDGRGTEAFF	TGTGCCAGCAGCGTAGACGGAAGGGGCACTGAAGCTTTCTTT	-	-	TRBJ1-1	TRBV9
CASRRRTSGRDTGELFF	TGTGCCAGTAGAAGACGGACTAGCGGGAGAGACACCGGGGAGCTGTTTTTT	-	TRBD2	TRBJ2-2	TRBV19
CASSLDTVETQYF	TGTGCCAGCAGCTTAGATACAGTGGAGACCCAGTACTTC	-	-	TRBJ2-5	TRBV7-9
CASSLTGQRNTGELFF	TGTGCCAGCTCCCTTACGGGACAGAGGAACACCGGGGAGCTGTTTTTT	-	TRBD1	TRBJ2-2	TRBV18
CAWSGVTQYF	TGTGCCTGGAGTGGGGTGACCCAGTACTTC	-	-	TRBJ2-5	TRBV30
CASSERDGPRPQHF	TGTGCCAGCAGTGAACGGGACGGCCCCCGGCCCCAGCATTTT	once	-	TRBJ1-5	TRBV2
CASRQGALSREQYF	TGCGCCAGCAGACAGGGGGCGCTTAGTCGCGAGCAGTACTTC	-	TRBD1	TRBJ2-7	TRBV5-1
CASRAGGRRNEQFF	TGTGCCAGCAGAGCCGGGGGGCGAAGAAATGAGCAGTTCTTC	few	-	TRBJ2-1	TRBV7-9
CASSSPGVEKAYEQYF	TGTGCCAGCAGTTCGCCCGGGGTGGAGAAGGCCTACGAGCAGTACTTC	-	-	TRBJ2-7	TRBV28
CASSYGSLVTDTQYF	TGTGCCAGCAGTTACGGGTCTCTAGTCACAGATACGCAGTATTTT	-	-	TRBJ2-3	TRBV6-6
CASSSAGRDEQFF	TGTGCCAGTAGTAGCGCAGGGAGGGATGAGCAGTTCTTC	-	TRBD2	TRBJ2-1	TRBV19
CASSDWTGGTNGELFF	TGTGCCAGCAGCGACTGGACAGGGGGCACGAACGGGGAGCTGTTTTTT	-	TRBD1	TRBJ2-2	TRBV5-6
CASSVGQGIYEQYF	TGTGCCAGCAGCGTGGGACAGGGGATCTACGAGCAGTACTTC	-	TRBD1	TRBJ2-7	TRBV9
CASRRQDNYGYTF	TGTGCCAGCAGACGACAGGATAACTATGGCTACACCTTC	once	-	TRBJ1-2	TRBV28
CASSSGTYQETQYF	TGCGCCAGCAGTTCTGGGACTTACCAAGAGACCCAGTACTTC	-	-	TRBJ2-5	TRBV5-1
CASSLVSGSSTDTQYF	TGCGCCAGCAGCTTGGTAAGCGGGTCTAGCACAGATACGCAGTATTTT	-	-	TRBJ2-3	TRBV5-1
CASSLGAGGDSYEQYF	TGTGCCAGCAGCTTAGGGGCAGGGGGAGACTCCTACGAGCAGTACTTC	once	TRBD1	TRBJ2-7	TRBV13
CASRRKPGLGSNEQFF	TGTGCCAGCAGACGAAAACCGGGACTAGGATCCAATGAGCAGTTCTTC	-	TRBD2	TRBJ2-1	TRBV13
CASSDSGSSYNEQFF	TGCGCCAGCAGTGACAGCGGAAGCTCCTACAATGAGCAGTTCTTC	once	-	TRBJ2-1	TRBV10-2
CASSIAGVDTGELFF	TGTGCCAGTAGTATAGCTGGGGTTGACACCGGGGAGCTGTTTTTT	-	-	TRBJ2-2	TRBV19
CASSVSRAGQGDEKLFF	TGTGCCAGCAGTGTCTCCCGAGCGGGACAGGGGGATGAAAAACTGTTTTTT	once	TRBD1	TRBJ1-4	TRBV5-8
CASSSPRDGTEAFF	TGTGCCAGCAGCTCCCCGAGGGACGGCACTGAAGCTTTCTTT	-	-	TRBJ1-1	TRBV7-3
CASSLGGTYEQYF	TGTGCCAGCAGTTTAGGGGGAACCTACGAGCAGTACTTC	-	-	TRBJ2-7	TRBV28
CASSLDGQGSYEQYF	TGCGCCAGCAGCTTGGACGGACAGGGATCCTACGAGCAGTACTTC	-	TRBD1	TRBJ2-7	TRBV5-1
CASSPTPRGRGTEAFF	TGTGCCAGCAGCCCCACACCGAGGGGGCGAGGTACTGAAGCTTTCTTT	-	TRBD1	TRBJ1-1	TRBV7-3
CASGLVIGATNEKLFF	TGTGCTAGTGGTTTGGTTATAGGGGCAACTAATGAAAAACTGTTTTTT	-	-	TRBJ1-4	TRBV12-5
CASSGMLAGNTGELFF	TGTGCCAGTAGTGGTATGCTAGCGGGAAACACCGGGGAGCTGTTTTTT	-	TRBD2	TRBJ2-2	TRBV19
CASSLLGRPQHF	TGTGCCAGTAGTTTGCTCGGCCGGCCCCAGCATTTT	-	-	TRBJ1-5	TRBV19
CASSSPIGLAGTDTQYF	TGTGCCAGCAGCTCGCCCATCGGACTAGCGGGTACAGATACGCAGTATTTT	once	TRBD2	TRBJ2-3	TRBV7-9
CAISEGDRSSYEQYF	TGTGCCATCAGTGAGGGGGACCGAAGCTCCTACGAGCAGTACTTC	-	-	TRBJ2-7	TRBV10-3
CASNGRANQPQHF	TGTGCCAGCAATGGGAGAGCGAACCAGCCCCAGCATTTT	-	-	TRBJ1-5	TRBV28